The present T cell receptor beta chain was sequenced within a study of identical twins. This CDR3 region has 19 residues. Losses at the gene ends were 3 bases for V and 7 bases for J; bases not matched to a gene: 15. The germline V gene has CDR1 MDHEN and CDR2 SYDVKM. MiXCR, run by TCRdb on the 5' RACE reads, gives a single entry per CDR3 protein. The table has fewer than 250,000 distinct CDR3 sequences, about 7.5% seen once; the top ten hold about 5.6%. In its sample, this clonotype was seen a few times. The same sample was also used in a study of yellow fever vaccine responses in identical twins.

The receptor was derived from a young woman in good health. Sample: CD8+ T cells sorted from blood. The chain joins TRBV28 to TRBJ2-1; the match to TRBD2 covers 13 bases. The CDR3 reads CASSFRPGLAGVLGNEQFF. The CDR3 nucleotides are TGTGCCAGCAGTTTTCGACCCGGACTAGCGGGAGTTCTTGGGAATGAGCAGTTCTTC.